This TCR beta chain was identified in a study of blood T cell repertoires in COVID-19. Study summary: Donors in the United States, Italy and Spain gave samples during acute or convalescent COVID-19. In each case, the material was cDNA or gDNA derived from T cells, B-cell-depleted T cells, or PBMCs.

Per the original data handling: Estimation of nucleated cell counts was performed using reference gene primer amplification. The data were produced by immunoSEQ multiplex PCR, yet TCRdb's version contains in-frame clones alone and is incomplete. V, J and clone size were drawn from that table, and D and trimming were deduced from the DNA. The sample lists under 130,000 clones, approximately 80% occurring once. Germline loops: CDR1 KGHDR, CDR2 SFDVKD. The CDR3 covers 21 residues. J lost 3 bases, V lost 0 bases, and 21 bases had no gene match. The sample taken for sequencing was peripheral blood. J is TRBJ1-1 and V is TRBV24-1, with TRBD1 matching 7 bases. The receptor was derived from a woman older than 75 with acute or convalescent COVID-19. As DNA, the CDR3 is TGTGCCACCAGTGATTTGAGCCCCCCCCCAAGGGACAGCAATGAGGACACTGAAGCTTTCTTT. Residues: CATSDLSPPPRDSNEDTEAFF.